The present TCR beta chain was sequenced within a study of PD-1 blockade in classical Hodgkin lymphoma. Germline V lookup: CDR1 SGHAT, CDR2 FQDESV (reference sequence). This CDR3 has 15 residues. V shed 0 bases, J shed 3 bases, and the junction held 2 bases outside the gene matches. Relapse was seen in all patients after autologous stem cell transplantation, and brentuximab vedotin exposure was variable. Magnetic negative selection was used to purify CD4+ T cells from thawed PBMCs. The assay was immunoSEQ multiplex PCR, and TCRdb's table has in-frame clones only and misses some. The sample lists tens of thousands of clones; 65% to 80% were seen once.

This specimen was CD4+ T cells from blood, taken at baseline. This sequence originates from a human donor with classical Hodgkin lymphoma. The V gene is TRBV11-1, the J gene TRBJ2-7, with TRBD1 identical over 10 bases. The CDR3 sequence: CASSLAGTGVYEQYF. The CDR3 DNA is TGTGCCAGCAGCTTAGCCGGGACAGGGGTCTACGAGCAGTACTTC.